The next 32 T cell receptor beta chains were all read from a single sample in a study of identical twins. Via MiXCR, TCRdb re-called the 5' RACE reads, giving one row per CDR3 protein. The data contain under 300,000 distinct CDR3 sequences, roughly 13% of them singletons. These data were also reused for a study on yellow fever vaccine responses in identical twins.

The sequencing input was memory (CD45RO+) T cells sorted from blood. These receptor sequences come from a woman in her late teens or twenties in good health.

This clonotype was detected a few times. The CDR3 loop reads CASSIGTSGMETQYF. The CDR3 nucleotides are TGTGCCAGCTCAATTGGGACTAGCGGGATGGAGACCCAGTACTTC. The chain links TRBV6-2 or TRBV6-3 to TRBJ2-5, with TRBD2 matching over 13 bases. V trimming: 8 bases; J trimming: 5 bases; junction bases outside the gene matches: 8. This CDR3 region has 15 residues. The germline V gene encodes CDR1 MNHEY and CDR2 SVGEGT.

CDR3 bases: TGTGCCAGCAGCCAAGTTTTTAGTGCGAACACTGAAGCTTTCTTT. As protein: CASSQVFSANTEAFF. The chain employs TRBV3-1 and TRBJ1-1; no definite D call. Germline CDR1 reads LGHDT; CDR2 reads YNNKEL (reference sequence). The CDR3 contains 15 residues. Trimming cost V 1 base and J 1 base, with 10 bases left between them.

The table lists this clonotype with many counts. The chain carries TRBV29-1 and TRBJ2-1, with D hard to call. Germline values: CDR1 SQVTM, CDR2 ANQGSEA. The CDR3 sequence is 13 residues long. Deletions cut 4 bases from V and 7 bases from J, with 14 bases between. DNA of the CDR3: TGCAGCGTTGCAAGTTCTAAATGGAATGAGCAGTTCTTC. Encoded protein: CSVASSKWNEQFF.

This clonotype showed up just a few times. The chain employs TRBV9 and TRBJ1-6, with unresolved D. The V end was cut by 0 bases, the J end by 9 bases, with 16 bases between. Germline V gene sequence: CDR1 SGDLS, CDR2 YYNGEE. The CDR3 has 16 amino acids. CDR3 sequence (DNA): TGTGCCAGCAGCGTAGGGTGGGGAGGGAGGCTTTCACCCCTCCACTTT. Its translation: CASSVGWGGRLSPLHF.

V usage is TRBV5-1 and J usage is TRBJ1-1; D might be TRBD1 (5 bases). The length of the CDR3 is 17 residues. Trimming left V 0 bases short and J 2 bases short, with 17 bases between. CDR1 is SGHRS, CDR2 YFSETQ, per germline. The CDR3 is CASSLGVREGVNTEAFF. In DNA, the CDR3 is TGCGCCAGCAGCTTGGGAGTCAGGGAGGGTGTTAACACTGAAGCTTTCTTT.

The V gene is TRBV20-1, the J gene TRBJ2-3; 7 bases fit TRBD1. Germline values: CDR1 DFQATT, CDR2 SNEGSKA (reference sequence). V trimming: 0 bases; J trimming: 5 bases; junction bases outside the gene matches: 8. CDR3 length: 15 residues. Written as DNA, the CDR3 is TGCAGTGCTAGAGATAGAAAGGGGGCGAAAGATACGCAGTATTTT. Translated, it gives CSARDRKGAKDTQYF.

There are many counts of this clonotype. The chain joins TRBV20-1 to TRBJ2-3; TRBD1 is a possible D gene (6 bases). The germline V gene encodes CDR1 DFQATT and CDR2 SNEGSKA (reference sequence). The CDR3 has 14 residues. Trimming took 1 base from V and 4 from J, leaving 12 bases between them. CDR3 coding DNA: TGCAGTGCTAGAGCTAACAGGGTCCCAGATACGCAGTATTTT. Its translation: CSARANRVPDTQYF.

The V gene is TRBV6-1, the J gene TRBJ2-6, with D perhaps matching TRBD1 (5 bases). The germline V gene encodes CDR1 MNHNS and CDR2 SASEGT. This CDR3 has 16 amino acids. The V and J ends lost 6 bases and 0 bases respectively, with 12 bases between them. In DNA form, the CDR3 reads TGTGCCAGCAGCTGGGGCGGTAGCTCTGGGGCCAACGTCCTGACTTTC. It translates to CASSWGGSSGANVLTF.

The table lists this clonotype with many counts. This rearrangement joins TRBV20-1 to TRBJ2-3; 9 nucleotides line up with TRBD2. With 5 bases clipped from V and 7 bases from J, the junction kept 7 bases outside the gene matches. The CDR3 loop spans 13 amino acids. Looked up from germline, CDR1 is DFQATT and CDR2 is SNEGSKA (reference sequence). The chain's CDR3 is CSAGTSLGHTQYF. The CDR3 bases are TGCAGTGCTGGGACTAGCTTAGGCCATACGCAGTATTTT.

This clonotype showed up many times. V is TRBV20-1 and J is TRBJ1-1; D might be TRBD1 (5 bases). Germline V lookup: CDR1 DFQATT, CDR2 SNEGSKA (reference sequence). Trimming left V 1 base short and J 0 bases short, with 9 bases between. This CDR3 comprises 14 residues. The CDR3 loop reads CSARVARVNTEAFF. The CDR3 DNA sequence: TGCAGTGCTAGAGTAGCCAGGGTGAACACTGAAGCTTTCTTT.

The chain has TRBV4-1 and TRBJ2-1; D may be TRBD2 (5 bases). The CDR3 spans 13 residues. Per germline, CDR1 MGHRA and CDR2 YSYEKL. V dropped 1 base and J dropped 8 bases, with 9 bases sitting between them. Written as DNA, the CDR3 is TGCGCCAGCAGCCAAGGATTCGGGGATGAGCAGTTCTTC. Amino acids: CASSQGFGDEQFF.

This clonotype has at least ten counts. The rearrangement links TRBV10-3 to TRBJ2-1; D is ambiguous. Trimming removed 0 bases from V and 7 bases from J, with 13 bases in between. Looked up from germline, CDR1 is ENHRY and CDR2 is SYGVKD. The CDR3 has 15 amino acids. CDR3 in DNA: TGTGCCATCAGTGAGTCAGTCCCCGCCTTGAATGAGCAGTTCTTC. Its translation: CAISESVPALNEQFF.

This clonotype was observed a few times. This chain joins TRBV5-5 and TRBJ2-3; 11 bases line up with TRBD2. The germline gives CDR1 SGHKS, CDR2 YYEKEE (reference sequence). V shed 3 bases and J 5 bases; nucleotides not matched to a gene: 11. This CDR3 spans 17 amino acids. The CDR3 reads CASSSLGTSGLRDTQYF. CDR3 in DNA: TGTGCCAGCAGCTCCCTCGGGACTAGCGGACTAAGAGATACGCAGTATTTT.

This rearrangement joins TRBV7-2 to TRBJ2-1, with D possibly matching TRBD2 (6 bases). Germline assignment: CDR1 SGHTA and CDR2 FQGNSA. The CDR3 covers 14 residues. V lost 4 bases and J 6 bases, leaving 13 bases between the germline ends. CDR3 coding DNA: TGTGCCAGCAGCTCGGGGACTCTCCTCAATGAGCAGTTCTTC. This sequence encodes CASSSGTLLNEQFF.

V is TRBV28 and J is TRBJ2-3; 9 nucleotides match TRBD2. The trim removed 4 bases at V and 7 bases at J, leaving 12 bases unmatched. The germline V gene encodes CDR1 MDHEN and CDR2 SYDVKM. The length of the CDR3 is 16 residues. CDR3 sequence: CASSSAQREVGNTQYF. The CDR3 DNA is TGTGCCAGCAGTTCCGCTCAGCGGGAGGTAGGGAATACGCAGTATTTT.

The V call is TRBV18, the J call TRBJ2-5; D uncertain. Germline loops: CDR1 KGHSH, CDR2 LQKENI. The CDR3 has 13 residues. With 3 bases removed from V and 4 bases from J, the gap between germline ends came to 9 bases. The chain's CDR3 is CASSPNPGETQYF. CDR3 coding DNA: TGTGCCAGCTCACCTAATCCGGGAGAGACCCAGTACTTC.

The rearrangement links TRBV5-1 to TRBJ2-3; D uncertain. V was cut by 1 base and J by 5 bases, with 11 bases left in between. The germline V gene encodes CDR1 SGHRS and CDR2 YFSETQ. The CDR3 loop spans 14 amino acids. For the CDR3, the DNA is TGCGCCAGCAGCTTGAGGCAGGCCGAAGATACGCAGTATTTT. It codes for CASSLRQAEDTQYF.

Details on this clonotype: This may be a read error: a much more frequent sequence differs by one nucleotide. The gene calls are TRBV12-3 or TRBV12-4 and TRBJ2-5; TRBD2 matches at 14 bases. V lost 10 bases, J lost 4 bases, and 20 bases stayed unmatched. The CDR3 is made up of 19 amino acids. CDR3 residues: CAITPFGTSGSKLGETQYF. The CDR3 DNA follows: TGTGCCATCACCCCCTTTGGGACTAGCGGGAGTAAGTTGGGAGAGACCCAGTACTTC.

This clonotype has just a few counts. The chain recombines TRBV29-1 with TRBJ2-7; no clear D gene. The V end was cut by 7 bases, the J end by 4 bases, with 11 bases between. CDR3 length: 11 residues. CDR1 and CDR2 (germline): SQVTM, ANQGSEA. The CDR3 region is CSAGSSYEQYF. CDR3 nucleotides: TGCAGCGCAGGTAGCTCGTACGAGCAGTACTTC.

The chain is built from TRBV6-1 and TRBJ1-1; perhaps TRBD1 as D (5 bases). CDR1 and CDR2 from the germline V gene are MNHNS and SASEGT. The CDR3 runs 14 residues. Trimming left V 4 bases short and J 3 bases short, with 12 bases between. DNA for the CDR3: TGTGCCAGCAGTGCAGACTGGGGGTACACTGAAGCTTTCTTT. Residues: CASSADWGYTEAFF.

This clonotype was counted between two and nine times. The rearrangement joins TRBV20-1 to TRBJ2-1; 12 bases are shared with TRBD2. With V trimmed by 5 bases and J by 8 bases, 10 bases remained unmatched. Germline V gene sequence: CDR1 DFQATT, CDR2 SNEGSKA (reference sequence). The CDR3 runs to 15 residues. CDR3 protein: CSAYPTSGSADEQFF. The DNA of the CDR3 is TGCAGTGCTTACCCGACTAGCGGGAGTGCCGATGAGCAGTTCTTC.

This clonotype was recorded a few times. The chain recombines TRBV10-2 with TRBJ2-7; 11 positions agree with TRBD2. Trimming at V came to 6 bases and at J to 0 bases, leaving 1 base not matched to a gene. Germline V gene lookup returns CDR1 WSHSY and CDR2 SAAADI. The CDR3 has 14 amino acids. The CDR3 DNA is TGCGCCAGCAGGACTAGCGGGGACTCCTACGAGCAGTACTTC. Its translation: CASRTSGDSYEQYF.

This clonotype was counted only a few times. The rearrangement uses TRBV9 and TRBJ2-1, with a tentative D call TRBD2 (6 bases). V dropped 0 bases and J dropped 9 bases, with 13 bases sitting between them. This CDR3 has 14 amino acids. Germline V gives CDR1 SGDLS, CDR2 YYNGEE. The DNA of the CDR3 is TGTGCCAGCAGCGTAGCGGGGACTTCAGGTGAGCAGTTCTTC. It specifies CASSVAGTSGEQFF.

The chain combines TRBV10-1 with TRBJ2-7, with 7 bases fitting TRBD2. With 0 bases clipped from V and 3 bases from J, the junction kept 5 bases outside the gene matches. Germline CDR1 WNHNN, CDR2 SYGVQD (reference sequence). CDR3 length: 15 amino acids. The CDR3 region has the DNA TGCGCCAGCAGTGAGTCTCGGGCGGGAGACTACGAGCAGTACTTC. The encoded protein is CASSESRAGDYEQYF.

The chain recombines TRBV5-6 with TRBJ1-1; D possibly corresponds to TRBD1 (5 bases). The CDR3 loop spans 14 amino acids. The V end lost 7 bases, the J end lost 1 base, and 14 bases lay between the germline ends. Germline V gene data show CDR1 as SGHDT and CDR2 as YYEEEE. This CDR3 reads CASGEGMGNTEAFF. CDR3 DNA sequence: TGTGCCAGCGGAGAGGGGATGGGGAACACTGAAGCTTTCTTT.

This clonotype was seen a handful of times. This sequence joins TRBV5-6 and TRBJ2-3; 8 bases fit TRBD2. The CDR3 is 15 residues long. The germline V gene encodes CDR1 SGHDT and CDR2 YYEEEE. V lost 5 bases and J lost 4; bases outside the gene matches: 9. CDR3 DNA: TGTGCCAGCAGTTTAAATAGCGGGGCGGCAGATACGCAGTATTTT. Protein product: CASSLNSGAADTQYF.

This clonotype was recorded only once. The chain has TRBV28 and TRBJ1-2, with D uncertain. Between the trimmed V and J ends, which lost 7 bases and 0 bases, there was a span of 6 bases. The CDR3 loop spans 12 amino acids. The germline CDR1 and CDR2 sequences are MDHEN and SYDVKM. The CDR3: CASTVSNYGYTF. In nucleotides, the CDR3 is TGTGCCAGCACCGTCTCTAACTATGGCTACACCTTC.

This clonotype was picked up a small number of times. The chain couples TRBV9 to TRBJ2-7, with 10 nucleotides matching TRBD2. Germline-derived CDR1 and CDR2 are SGDLS and YYNGEE. CDR3 length: 15 residues. V lost 1 base, J lost 0 bases, and 1 base stayed unmatched. CDR3 DNA sequence: TGTGCCAGCAGCGTAACTAGCGGGATCTCCTACGAGCAGTACTTC. Its translation: CASSVTSGISYEQYF.

In its sample, this clonotype was seen a few times. The rearrangement links TRBV6-6 to TRBJ1-5; weak D call: TRBD1 (5 bases). Germline CDR1 is MNHNY and CDR2 is SVGAGI (reference sequence). V lost 8 bases and J 9 bases, leaving 14 bases between the germline ends. The length of the CDR3 is 12 residues. The CDR3 bases are TGTGCCAGCGTCCAGGGCCAGGGGCCCCAGCATTTT. Amino acid sequence: CASVQGQGPQHF.

This chain joins TRBV6-6 and TRBJ1-5, with 7 bases identical to TRBD1. The germline gives CDR1 MNHNY, CDR2 SVGAGI (reference sequence). The CDR3 is 13 amino acids. The V segment lost 6 bases and the J segment 5 bases; nucleotides outside the gene matches: 4. The CDR3 region is CASRTGIDQPQHF. CDR3 in DNA: TGTGCCAGCAGGACAGGGATAGATCAGCCCCAGCATTTT.

The chain carries TRBV20-1 and TRBJ1-1, with 9 bases aligning to TRBD1. The CDR3 contains 15 residues. CDR1 is DFQATT, CDR2 SNEGSKA, per germline (reference sequence). Trimming removed 0 bases from V and 5 bases from J; junction bases left unmatched: 7. DNA for the CDR3: TGCAGTGCTAGAGATGGGACAGGGCTGAGAACTGAAGCTTTCTTT. Its protein product is CSARDGTGLRTEAFF.

In its sample, this clonotype was seen many times. The chain couples TRBV7-9 to TRBJ2-7; tentatively, D is TRBD2 (5 bases). This CDR3 has 15 residues. Deletions cut 4 bases from V and 5 bases from J, with 18 bases between. The germline CDR1 and CDR2 sequences are SEHNR and FQNEAQ (reference sequence). The CDR3 is CASSSRGNARNEQYF. The DNA for the CDR3 is TGTGCCAGCAGCTCACGGGGAAATGCGCGTAACGAGCAGTACTTC.